The rows below give T cell receptor beta chains drawn from one sample of a study of human T cells and chemical hapten exposure. From the RACE reads, TCRdb called clonotypes with MiXCR, one entry per CDR3 protein. The sample lists about 45,000 distinct CDR3 sequences; about 4.1% were seen once. Sequenced input: whole blood. Receptors were obtained from a human donor in good health. Some clones in this sample may be carry-over from other donors' samples. CDR3s include the opening cysteine and the closing phenylalanine or tryptophan. The D gene is left open where the match is weak. The listing skips clone size in some rows; elsewhere it reads once, few, many or a size class.

V	J	D	size	DNA	CDR3
TRBV24-1	TRBJ1-5	TRBD1	few	TGTGCCACCAGTAGCGGACAGGGTGTCGGCAATCAGCCCCAGCATTTT	CATSSGQGVGNQPQHF
TRBV7-9	TRBJ2-7	NA	few	TGTGCCAGCAGCTTAGGGAATTCAGAAGGGTACTTC	CASSLGNSEGYF
TRBV6-5	TRBJ2-1	NA	many	TGTGCCAGCAGCCAACCAGGGGTCGCCAATGAGCAGTTCTTC	CASSQPGVANEQFF
TRBV28	TRBJ2-5	NA	few	TGTGCCAGCAGTCCAAGGGGGAGTAAAGAGACCCAGTACTTC	CASSPRGSKETQYF
TRBV5-1	TRBJ1-1	NA	few	TGCGCCAGCAGCTTTGGGGACTTTGAAGCTTTCTTT	CASSFGDFEAFF
TRBV6-2/TRBV6-3	TRBJ2-7	NA	few	TGTGCCAGCCTTCTTGCGGGGGCCCACGAGCAGTACTTC	CASLLAGAHEQYF
TRBV12-3/TRBV12-4	TRBJ1-5	TRBD1	few	TGTGCCAGCAGTCCGGGACAGGAAAATCAGCCCCAGCATTTT	CASSPGQENQPQHF
TRBV12-3/TRBV12-4	TRBJ2-1	TRBD2	few	TGTGCCAGCAGTCCGGGACTAGTAAGTGAGCAGTTCTTC	CASSPGLVSEQFF
TRBV6-2/TRBV6-3	TRBJ2-5	TRBD1	medium-sized	TGTGCCAGCAGTTACGGGACAGCTCAAGAGACCCAGTACTTC	CASSYGTAQETQYF
TRBV28	TRBJ1-1	NA	many	TGTGCCAGCAGTTCCTCAAAGACAGGCGGAAAAGCTTTCTTT	CASSSSKTGGKAFF
TRBV7-9	TRBJ1-1	NA	many	TGTGCCAGCAGCTTTAACCGTGACGGGGACACTGAAGCTTTCTTT	CASSFNRDGDTEAFF
TRBV20-1	TRBJ1-5	NA	NA	TGCAGTGCTAGGTGGAGCGCGGGGCAGCCCCAGCATTTT	CSARWSAGQPQHF
TRBV27	TRBJ2-3	TRBD1	many	TGTGCCAGCAGGGTGACAGGGGGAGGCACAGATACGCAGTATTTT	CASRVTGGGTDTQYF
TRBV20-1	TRBJ2-7	NA	few	TGCAGTGCTAGTCCCCGCCGGCTCGAGCAGTACTTC	CSASPRRLEQYF
TRBV24-1	TRBJ2-3	TRBD2	many	TGTGCCACCAGTGATAAGCCGGGACTACAAAGAGGAGAGGCGCAGTATTTT	CATSDKPGLQRGEAQYF
TRBV9	TRBJ1-1	TRBD1	many	TGTGCCAGCAGCGTATCGTACAGGGGTAACACTGAAGCTTTCTTT	CASSVSYRGNTEAFF
TRBV6-2/TRBV6-3	TRBJ2-7	NA	many	TGTGCCAGCAGTCGCGGGGACAGCTCCTACGAGCAGTACTTC	CASSRGDSSYEQYF
TRBV28	TRBJ2-6	NA	NA	TGTGCCAGCACCGAAAGCAACTCTGGGGCCAACGTCCTGACTTTC	CASTESNSGANVLTF
TRBV6-5	TRBJ2-7	TRBD2	NA	TGTGCCAGCAGCCGACTAGCGGGCGTCTACGAGCAGTACTTC	CASSRLAGVYEQYF
TRBV7-2	TRBJ2-5	NA	few	TGTGCCAGCAGCAACCACGGACTCCCCGAAGAGACCCAGTACTTC	CASSNHGLPEETQYF
TRBV5-1	TRBJ1-1	TRBD1	many	TGCGCCAGCAGCCTAAGACAGGGGAACACTGAAGCTTTCTTT	CASSLRQGNTEAFF
TRBV20-1	TRBJ1-1	NA	many	TGCAGTGCTAGAAGGGGGAAGGACACTGAAGCTTTCTTT	CSARRGKDTEAFF
TRBV27	TRBJ1-4	NA	many	TGTGCCAGCCATCCTAGAAGGGCCGTTCTTAATGAAAAACTGTTTTTT	CASHPRRAVLNEKLFF
TRBV11-2	TRBJ2-1	NA	many	TGTGCCAGCAGGCCCTGGGGGGAATACAATGAGCAGTTCTTC	CASRPWGEYNEQFF
TRBV28	TRBJ2-1	TRBD2	many	TGTGCCAGCAGTTCAAGTACTAGCGGGACTTTTACCTACAATGAGCAGTTCTTC	CASSSSTSGTFTYNEQFF
TRBV12-3/TRBV12-4	TRBJ2-5	TRBD2	NA	TGTGCCAGCAGTTTGACCCCGGCGAGGCGCGGGAGGGCCCTGTACCAAGAGACCCAGTACTTC	CASSLTPARRGRALYQETQYF
TRBV6-5	TRBJ2-1	NA	many	TGTGCCAGCAGTTACTCAGGAAGTTCCTACAATGAGCAGTTCTTC	CASSYSGSSYNEQFF
TRBV27	TRBJ2-7	NA	few	TGTGCCAGCAGTGGGGCAGGGCGTCGGGAGCAGTACTTC	CASSGAGRREQYF
TRBV6-5	TRBJ2-1	TRBD2	few	TGTGCCAGCAGTGGGACTAGCGGGAGGGGACGTCACAATGAGCAGTTCTTC	CASSGTSGRGRHNEQFF
TRBV29-1	TRBJ1-2	NA	many	TGCAGCGTTGCTTCAGCTACCAACTATGGCTACACCTTC	CSVASATNYGYTF
TRBV29-1	TRBJ2-7	NA	many	TGCAGCGTTGAAGGGGTGGTAGGACGCGAGCAGTACTTC	CSVEGVVGREQYF
TRBV4-1	TRBJ1-5	NA	many	TGCGCCAGCAGCCAAGGGATACAGGGTAGCAATCAGCCCCAGCATTTT	CASSQGIQGSNQPQHF
TRBV20-1	TRBJ2-5	NA	many	TGCAGTGCTACTGGGACTTACCAAGAGACCCAGTACTTC	CSATGTYQETQYF
TRBV5-4	TRBJ1-1	TRBD1	many	TGTGCCAGCAGCCCCCAGGGGGCCGCTGAAGCTTTCTTT	CASSPQGAAEAFF
TRBV7-9	TRBJ2-2	NA	few	TGTGCCAGCAGCTTAGTAGGGGAGCTTCGCACCGGGGAGCTGTTTTTT	CASSLVGELRTGELFF
TRBV24-1	TRBJ1-5	NA	many	TGTGCCACGGGAGGGGGCAATCAGCCCCAGCATTTT	CATGGGNQPQHF
TRBV27	TRBJ2-1	NA	many	TGTGCCAGCAGTGCTACTTCCAGGGGCCTCCGGCAGTTCTTC	CASSATSRGLRQFF
TRBV6-5	TRBJ1-1	NA	many	TGTGCCAGCAGGGGCACTCCGAACACTGAAGCTTTCTTT	CASRGTPNTEAFF
TRBV5-6	TRBJ2-7	TRBD1	many	TGTGCCAGCAGCCGTGGGACAGCCTACGAGCAGTACTTC	CASSRGTAYEQYF
TRBV19	TRBJ1-2	TRBD1	many	TGTGCCAGTAGGCCAGGGGGATCCGGCGCTAACTATGGCTACACCTTC	CASRPGGSGANYGYTF
TRBV14	TRBJ2-1	NA	many	TGTGCCAGCAGCCATCGCCTAGCGAGGACCTCCTACAATGAGCAGTTCTTC	CASSHRLARTSYNEQFF
TRBV5-1	TRBJ1-1	NA	many	TGCGCCAGCAGCTTGGGCCTCCGGGAAGGGGGATACACTGAAGCTTTCTTT	CASSLGLREGGYTEAFF
TRBV2	TRBJ1-2	TRBD1	many	TGTGCCACCAAGTGGAGAGAGGGGGCGAACTATGGCTACACCTTC	CATKWREGANYGYTF
TRBV6-5	TRBJ1-3	NA	NA	TGTGCCAGCAGTTACGGATGGGCCGCGGGAAACACCATATATTTT	CASSYGWAAGNTIYF
TRBV20-1	TRBJ2-5	TRBD1	few	TGCAGTGCTAGAGAAACAGGGGGCCCAGAGACCCAGTACTTC	CSARETGGPETQYF
TRBV5-1	TRBJ1-1	NA	few	TGCGCCAGCAGCTTGTTAACAGGAGCTACTGAAGCTTTCTTT	CASSLLTGATEAFF
TRBV30	TRBJ1-1	TRBD1	many	TGTGCCTGGAGTCACAGGGGGCCGGGAACTGAAGCTTTCTTT	CAWSHRGPGTEAFF
TRBV12-5	TRBJ1-2	NA	many	TGTGCTAGTGGTTTGGGGGGGGATTATGGCTACACCTTC	CASGLGGDYGYTF
TRBV2	TRBJ2-1	NA	many	TGTGCCAGCAGATTCCTCACCTCGGGCGCTGAGCAGTTCTTC	CASRFLTSGAEQFF
TRBV18	TRBJ2-1	TRBD2	many	TGTGCCAGCTCACCAGGGGGAGGGCGGTCCGTCCATGAGCAGTTCTTC	CASSPGGGRSVHEQFF
TRBV27	TRBJ1-1	TRBD1	many	TGTGCCAGCAGGGGTCCAGACAGGGGAAGACCAGGCACTGAAGCTTTCTTT	CASRGPDRGRPGTEAFF
TRBV6-5	TRBJ1-2	NA	many	TGTGCCAGCAGTCAAGAAGGCAGGGAGGATGATGGCTACACCTTC	CASSQEGREDDGYTF
TRBV27	TRBJ2-3	TRBD2	many	TGTGCCAGCAGTCCCCAAGGACTAGTCTTCACAGATACGCAGTATTTT	CASSPQGLVFTDTQYF
TRBV24-1	TRBJ2-5	NA	NA	TGTGCCACCAGTGACCGCGGGACAGCACAAGAGACCCAGTACTTC	CATSDRGTAQETQYF
TRBV10-1	TRBJ2-3	TRBD2	many	TGCGCCAGCACTAACAGCCGACTAGCGGGAGAAGGATTGGGCACAGATACGCAGTATTTT	CASTNSRLAGEGLGTDTQYF
TRBV7-8	TRBJ1-5	NA	many	TGTGCCAGCAGCTTAAAACAGAGGGTCGTCAATCAGCCCCAGCATTTT	CASSLKQRVVNQPQHF
TRBV5-1	TRBJ2-3	TRBD2	NA	TGCGCCAGCAGCTCTGGACTAGCGGGAGGGCAAGGGACAGATACGCAGTATTTT	CASSSGLAGGQGTDTQYF
TRBV14	TRBJ2-7	NA	NA	TGTGCCAGCAGCCAAGTTCCCTCCTACGAGCAGTACTTC	CASSQVPSYEQYF
TRBV28	TRBJ2-7	NA	many	TGTGCCAGCAGTCTTAGTGGGACATACAAGAGGGAGCAGTACTTC	CASSLSGTYKREQYF
TRBV3-1	TRBJ2-3	NA	many	TGTGCCAGCAGCCAAACGGCGTCCCGCTATGATACGCAGTATTTT	CASSQTASRYDTQYF